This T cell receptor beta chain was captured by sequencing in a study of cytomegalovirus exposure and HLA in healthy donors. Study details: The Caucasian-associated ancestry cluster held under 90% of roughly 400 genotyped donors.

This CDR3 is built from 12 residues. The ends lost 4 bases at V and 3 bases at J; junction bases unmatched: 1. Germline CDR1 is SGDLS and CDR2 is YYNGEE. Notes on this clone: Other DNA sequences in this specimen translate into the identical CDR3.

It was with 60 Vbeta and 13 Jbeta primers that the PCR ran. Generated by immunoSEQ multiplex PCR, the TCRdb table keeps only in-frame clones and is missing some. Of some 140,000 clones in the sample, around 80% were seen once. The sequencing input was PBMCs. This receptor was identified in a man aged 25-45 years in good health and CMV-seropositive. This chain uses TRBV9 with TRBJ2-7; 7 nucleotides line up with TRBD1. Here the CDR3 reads CASSRDSYEQYF. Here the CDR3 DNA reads TGTGCCAGCAGCAGGGACAGCTACGAGCAGTACTTC.